The clone carrying this TCR beta chain has only a few counts. The antigen is unknown. This sample is part of a study of T-cell memory formation after mild COVID-19. Study-wide context: TCR clusters largely stayed donor specific. Findings of the study overall: The SARS-CoV-2 specificity of second-wave clones reaching peak at day 37 remained unverified. Later expanders leaned CD4+, whereas day 15 to 85 contracting clones were balanced CD4/CD8.

5'RACE with constant-segment primers built TCRalpha and TCRbeta cDNA libraries with UMIs. TCRdb reprocessed the 5' RACE reads via MiXCR and lists one record per CDR3 protein. The sample has 350,000 to 450,000 distinct CDR3 sequences; approximately 29% are singletons. The germline V gene encodes CDR1 LGHNA and CDR2 YNFKEQ. V was shortened by 2 bases and J by 5 bases, with 17 bases between the two germline ends. CDR3 length equals 16 residues. The genes are TRBV4-2 and TRBJ2-3; D tentatively fits TRBD1 or TRBD2 (5 bases each). The source material was PBMCs or a T cell subset sorted from them (not recorded which). The sequence came from an adult woman who had mild COVID-19 (a few samples of this study predate the infection). Cell type and time point are not known. This CDR3 is CASSQTGAAGIDTQYF. The CDR3 DNA follows: TGTGCCAGCAGCCAAACCGGGGCTGCAGGGATAGATACGCAGTATTTT.